This T cell receptor (beta chain) was profiled in a study of T cell clonality in common variable immunodeficiency (dated by TCRdb to the mid-2010s). Sequences SGHNT (CDR1) and YYREEE (CDR2) are obtained from the germline V gene (reference sequence). The V end loses 0 bases and the J end loses 0 bases, and a stretch of 12 bases separates them. The CDR3 runs 16 amino acids, cysteine and phenylalanine included. The DNA has 39 bases, all within the CDR3, and is read from base 1. Most CVID patients and most healthy controls were of Caucasian heritage. From each donor, roughly 5 to 8.5 ml of heparinized peripheral whole blood was collected. Genomic DNA from adults with common variable immune deficiency (CVID) and from healthy adult controls was used to sequence TCRbeta CDR3 repertoires. The control group comprised about 22 healthy adult volunteers, roughly twelve female and roughly ten male, aged about 23 to 66 years with a mean age of approximately 31. To isolate peripheral blood mononuclear cells, diluted blood was subjected to density centrifugation over Hypaque 1077 or Ficoll-Paque. Genomic DNA was extracted from unsorted mononuclear cells by Qiagen column purification or by a centrifugation-based method.

Study-level results and caveats: Fewer deletions and N-nucleotide insertions were reportedly observed in CVID TCRbeta sequences, and highly modified clones with 13 or more V deletions were reportedly absent from CVID TCRbeta sequences. According to the authors, figuring out what caused the increased clonality in CVID would require sequencing the repertoires of T cell subpopulations. Although equal DNA input was used, an average of roughly 85,000 unique sequences per sample was obtained for controls, compared with around 30,000 for CVID samples. Compared with healthy controls, CVID subjects showed increased TCRbeta clonality (t-test p = 0.018), a feature most characteristic of about a third of subjects. Differences among patients in the CVID cohort limited the correlations between repertoire features and clinical complications. Healthy controls shared more TCRbeta clones with each other than CVID subjects shared among themselves (p < 0.0001).

CVID samples and control samples contributed equivalent amounts of genomic DNA as sequencing input. For every sample, a 60 bp segment covering the rearranged TCRbeta CDR3 region was amplified and then sequenced. The immunoSEQ assay, a bias-corrected multiplex PCR combined with high-throughput sequencing, was used for TCRbeta amplification. Regarding the original processing steps: Every unique nucleotide sequence counted as a clone and was annotated with V, D and J genes, copy number and frequency. Sequences were labeled productive if in frame, and non-productive if out of frame or containing stop codons. As previously described, clonality was computed from Shannon's entropy. The predicted amino acid sequences of productive clones were used to derive the mean CDR3 Kyte-Doolittle hydropathy. Hierarchical clustering of scaled V gene usage was performed with the R hclust function using Manhattan distance and complete linkage. To assess clone sharing by CDR3 amino acid sequence, 12 repertoires per group were resampled over 100 rounds. The repertoires were searched for approximately 70 published EBV-specific TCRbeta sequences and a few hundred published CMV-specific TCRbeta sequences. A couple of CVID samples that yielded fewer than 10,000 sequences were excluded from the analysis, so 40 to 50 CVID repertoires were retained. TCRdb holds this immuneACCESS table with in-frame rearrangements only. Some clones are missing; in checked studies, unresolved V genes explain under half, and the rest has no known cause. V, J and clone size are those of that table, while D and trimming were read from the DNA. This sample holds about 52,000 clones in total, without any singletons. The top ten clonotypes cover approximately 5.4% of the sample.

This clone was detected ten times or more. The target of this receptor is not known. The read gets to within 3 residues of the CDR3 end, and the germline J gene fills in the rest. This TCR was recovered from a person aged 18 to 75 in good health. Sequencing input: peripheral blood mononuclear cells. This chain is built from TRBV5-4 and TRBJ1-2; the D gene is not confidently resolved. This receptor has the CDR3 CASSLGRQESNYGYTF. The covered CDR3 bases are TGTGCCAGCAGCTTGGGCCGGCAGGAATCTAACTATGGC. Beyond the CDR3, the reference TRBV5-4 and TRBJ1-2 genes provide the residues; the full variable domain reads: ETGVTQSPTHLIKTRGQQVTLRCSSQSGHNTVSWYQQALGQGPQFIFQYYREEENGRGNFPPRFSGLQFPNYSSELNVNALELDDSALYLCASSLGRQESNYGYTFGSGTRLTVV.